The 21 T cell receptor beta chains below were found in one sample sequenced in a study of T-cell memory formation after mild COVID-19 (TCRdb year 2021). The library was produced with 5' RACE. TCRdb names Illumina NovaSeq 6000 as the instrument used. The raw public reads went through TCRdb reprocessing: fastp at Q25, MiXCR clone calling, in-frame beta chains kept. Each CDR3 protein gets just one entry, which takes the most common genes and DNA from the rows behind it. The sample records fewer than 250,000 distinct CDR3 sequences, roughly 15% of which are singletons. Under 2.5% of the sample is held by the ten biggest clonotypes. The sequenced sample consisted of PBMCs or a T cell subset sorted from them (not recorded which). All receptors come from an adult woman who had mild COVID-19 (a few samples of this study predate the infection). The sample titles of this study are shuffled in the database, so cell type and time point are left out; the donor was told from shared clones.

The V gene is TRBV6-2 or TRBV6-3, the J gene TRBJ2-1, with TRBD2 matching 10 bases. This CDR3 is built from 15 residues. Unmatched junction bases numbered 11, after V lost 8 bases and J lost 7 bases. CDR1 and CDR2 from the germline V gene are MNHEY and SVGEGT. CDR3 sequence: CASLRAGGPGNEQFF. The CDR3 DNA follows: TGTGCCAGCCTCAGAGCGGGAGGGCCGGGTAATGAGCAGTTCTTC.

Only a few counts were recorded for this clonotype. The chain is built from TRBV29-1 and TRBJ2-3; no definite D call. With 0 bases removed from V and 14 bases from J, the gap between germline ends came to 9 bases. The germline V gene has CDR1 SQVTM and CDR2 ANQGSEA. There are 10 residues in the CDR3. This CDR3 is CSVEEFLRYF. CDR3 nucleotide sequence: TGCAGCGTTGAAGAGTTCCTACGGTATTTT.

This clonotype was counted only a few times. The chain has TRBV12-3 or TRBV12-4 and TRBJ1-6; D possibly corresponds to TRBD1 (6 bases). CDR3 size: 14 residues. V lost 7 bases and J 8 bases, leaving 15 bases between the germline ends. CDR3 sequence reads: CASKEGTRYSPLHF. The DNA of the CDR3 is TGTGCCAGCAAGGAGGGGACAAGATATTCACCCCTCCACTTT.

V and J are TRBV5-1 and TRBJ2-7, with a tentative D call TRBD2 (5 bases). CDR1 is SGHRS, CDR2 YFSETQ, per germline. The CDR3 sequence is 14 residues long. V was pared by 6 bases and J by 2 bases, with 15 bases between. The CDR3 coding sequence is TGCGCCAGCACTACGCGGCCCGGGGCCTACGAGCAGTACTTC. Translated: CASTTRPGAYEQYF. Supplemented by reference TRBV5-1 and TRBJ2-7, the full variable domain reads KAGVTQTPRYLIKTRGQQVTLSCSPISGHRSVSWYQQTPGQGLQFLFEYFSETQRNKGNFPGRFSGRQFSNSRSEMNVSTLELGDSALYLCASTTRPGAYEQYFGPGTRLTVT.

CDR3 nucleotides: TGCGCCAGCAGCTTTGGGACTAGCGGGGGAGGCTACAATGAGCAGTTCTTC. Protein: CASSFGTSGGGYNEQFF. The chain combines TRBV5-1 with TRBJ2-1, with 14 bases that match TRBD2. The length of the CDR3 is 17 residues. Trimming cost V 2 bases and J 3 bases; bases outside gene matches: 4. Germline V lookup: CDR1 SGHRS, CDR2 YFSETQ.

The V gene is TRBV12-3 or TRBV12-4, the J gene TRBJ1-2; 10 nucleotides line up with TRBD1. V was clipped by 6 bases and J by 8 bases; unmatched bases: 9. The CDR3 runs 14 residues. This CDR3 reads CASRQPGQGMGYTF. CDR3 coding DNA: TGTGCCAGCAGGCAGCCGGGACAGGGGATGGGCTACACCTTC.

As DNA, the CDR3 is TGTGCCTGGAGTCGTGGCTCTGGGGCCAACGTCCTGACTTTC. This translates into CAWSRGSGANVLTF. V usage is TRBV30 and J usage is TRBJ2-6; D not certain. Germline V gives CDR1 GTSNPN, CDR2 SVGIG (reference sequence). The CDR3 is made up of 14 amino acids. V was cut by 2 bases and J by 0 bases, with 5 bases left in between. Looking up the rest from reference TRBV30 and TRBJ2-6 gives the full variable domain: SQTIHQWPATLVQPVGSPLSLECTVEGTSNPNLYWYRQAAGRGLQLLFYSVGIGQISSEVPQNLSASRPQDRQFILSSKKLLLSDSGFYLCAWSRGSGANVLTFGAGSRLTVL.

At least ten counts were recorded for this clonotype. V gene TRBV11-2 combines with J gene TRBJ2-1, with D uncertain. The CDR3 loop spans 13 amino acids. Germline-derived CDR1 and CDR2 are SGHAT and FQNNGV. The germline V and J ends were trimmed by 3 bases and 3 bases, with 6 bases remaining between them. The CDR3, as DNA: TGTGCCAGCAGCTTCTATAGCTACAATGAGCAGTTCTTC. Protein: CASSFYSYNEQFF. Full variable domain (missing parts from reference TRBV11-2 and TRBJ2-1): EAGVAQSPRYKIIEKRQSVAFWCNPISGHATLYWYQQILGQGPKLLIQFQNNGVVDDSQLPKDRFSAERLKGVDSTLKIQPAKLEDSAVYLCASSFYSYNEQFFGPGTRLTVL.

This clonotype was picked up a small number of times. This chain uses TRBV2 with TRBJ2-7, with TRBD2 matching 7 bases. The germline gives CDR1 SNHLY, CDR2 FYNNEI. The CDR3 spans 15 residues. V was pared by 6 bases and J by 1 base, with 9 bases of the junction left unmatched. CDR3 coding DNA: TGTGCCAGCAGGGGAGGACTAGAGTCATCCTACGAGCAGTACTTC. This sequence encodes CASRGGLESSYEQYF.

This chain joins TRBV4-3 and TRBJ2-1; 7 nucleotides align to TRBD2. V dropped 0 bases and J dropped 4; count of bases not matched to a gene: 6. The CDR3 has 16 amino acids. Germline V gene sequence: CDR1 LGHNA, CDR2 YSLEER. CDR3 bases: TGCGCCAGCAGCCAAGATCGGCGGGGGATTTACAATGAGCAGTTCTTC. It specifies CASSQDRRGIYNEQFF.

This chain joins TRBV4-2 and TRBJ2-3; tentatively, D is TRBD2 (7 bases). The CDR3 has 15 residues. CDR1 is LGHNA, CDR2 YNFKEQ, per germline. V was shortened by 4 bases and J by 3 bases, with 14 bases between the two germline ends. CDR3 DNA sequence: TGTGCCAGCAGCCCCTCGGGGGGCCTGACAGATACGCAGTATTTT. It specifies CASSPSGGLTDTQYF.

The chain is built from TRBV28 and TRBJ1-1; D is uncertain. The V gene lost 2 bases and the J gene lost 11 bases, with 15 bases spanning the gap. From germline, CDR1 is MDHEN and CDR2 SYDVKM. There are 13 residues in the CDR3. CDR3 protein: CASSLSGLGSAFF. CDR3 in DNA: TGTGCCAGCAGTTTAAGCGGGTTGGGAAGTGCTTTCTTT.

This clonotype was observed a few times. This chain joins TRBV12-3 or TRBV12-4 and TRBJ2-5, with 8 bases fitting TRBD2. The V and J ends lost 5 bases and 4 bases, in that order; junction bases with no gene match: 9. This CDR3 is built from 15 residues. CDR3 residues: CASSPSGTRGETQYF. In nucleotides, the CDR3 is TGTGCCAGCAGTCCCTCCGGGACTAGAGGAGAGACCCAGTACTTC.

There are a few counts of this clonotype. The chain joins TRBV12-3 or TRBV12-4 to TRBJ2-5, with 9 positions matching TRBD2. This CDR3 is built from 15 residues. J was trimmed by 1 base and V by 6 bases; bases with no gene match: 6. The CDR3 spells CASRRGLATQETQYF. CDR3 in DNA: TGTGCCAGCAGAAGAGGACTAGCGACCCAAGAGACCCAGTACTTC.

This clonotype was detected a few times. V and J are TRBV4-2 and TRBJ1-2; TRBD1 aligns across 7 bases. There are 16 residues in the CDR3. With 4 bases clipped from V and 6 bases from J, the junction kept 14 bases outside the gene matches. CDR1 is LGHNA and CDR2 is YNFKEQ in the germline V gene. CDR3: CASSRNLAGTVNGYTF. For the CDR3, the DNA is TGTGCCAGCAGCCGCAACCTCGCAGGGACAGTTAATGGCTACACCTTC.

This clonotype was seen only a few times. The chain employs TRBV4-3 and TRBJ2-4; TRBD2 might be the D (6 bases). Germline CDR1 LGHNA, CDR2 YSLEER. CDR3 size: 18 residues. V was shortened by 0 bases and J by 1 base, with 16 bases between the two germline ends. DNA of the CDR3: TGCGCCAGCAGCCAAGAATCGGCCGGGAGCGTCGCCAAAAACATTCAGTACTTC. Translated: CASSQESAGSVAKNIQYF.

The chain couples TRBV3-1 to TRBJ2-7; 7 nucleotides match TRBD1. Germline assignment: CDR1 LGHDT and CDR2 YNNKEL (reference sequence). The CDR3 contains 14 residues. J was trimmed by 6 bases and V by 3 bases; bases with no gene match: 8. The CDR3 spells CASSQNSAGGEQYF. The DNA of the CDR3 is TGTGCCAGCAGCCAGAATAGCGCAGGGGGCGAGCAGTACTTC.

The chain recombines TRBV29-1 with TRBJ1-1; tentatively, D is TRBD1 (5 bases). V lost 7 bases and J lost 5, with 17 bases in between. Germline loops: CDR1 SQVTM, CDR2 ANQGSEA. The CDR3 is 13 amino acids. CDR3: CSGKYQGETEAFF. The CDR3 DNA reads TGCAGCGGTAAATACCAGGGTGAGACTGAAGCTTTCTTT.

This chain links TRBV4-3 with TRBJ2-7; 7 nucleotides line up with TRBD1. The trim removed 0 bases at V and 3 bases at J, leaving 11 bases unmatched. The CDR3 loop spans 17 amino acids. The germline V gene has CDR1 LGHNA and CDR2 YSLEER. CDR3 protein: CASSQDLRQGVGYEQYF. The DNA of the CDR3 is TGCGCCAGCAGCCAAGATCTAAGACAGGGTGTTGGCTACGAGCAGTACTTC.

The CDR3 DNA follows: TGTGCCAGCAGCCAAGAAACGCCGCGGGGTGAGCAGTTCTTC. The encoded protein is CASSQETPRGEQFF. The rearrangement links TRBV3-1 to TRBJ2-1; weak D call: TRBD2 (6 bases). V shed 0 bases and J shed 9 bases, with 12 bases lying between them. Looked up from germline, CDR1 is LGHDT and CDR2 is YNNKEL (reference sequence). This CDR3 has 14 residues.

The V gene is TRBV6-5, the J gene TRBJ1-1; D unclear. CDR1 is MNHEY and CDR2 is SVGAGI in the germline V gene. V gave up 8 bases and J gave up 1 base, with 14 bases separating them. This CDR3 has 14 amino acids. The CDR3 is CASRANGENTEAFF. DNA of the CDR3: TGTGCCAGCCGGGCGAACGGCGAGAACACTGAAGCTTTCTTT.